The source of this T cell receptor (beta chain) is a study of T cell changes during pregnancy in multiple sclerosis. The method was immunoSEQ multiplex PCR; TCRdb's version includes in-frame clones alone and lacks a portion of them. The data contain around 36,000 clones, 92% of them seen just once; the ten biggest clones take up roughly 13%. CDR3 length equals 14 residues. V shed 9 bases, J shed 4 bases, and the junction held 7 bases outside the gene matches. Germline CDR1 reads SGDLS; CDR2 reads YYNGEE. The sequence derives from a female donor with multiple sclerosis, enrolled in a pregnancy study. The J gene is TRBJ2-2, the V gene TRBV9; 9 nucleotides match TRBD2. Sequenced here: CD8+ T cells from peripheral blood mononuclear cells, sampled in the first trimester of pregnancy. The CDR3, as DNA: TGTGCCACAGCTAGCGGGGTTAGCACCGGGGAGCTGTTTTTT. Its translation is CATASGVSTGELFF.